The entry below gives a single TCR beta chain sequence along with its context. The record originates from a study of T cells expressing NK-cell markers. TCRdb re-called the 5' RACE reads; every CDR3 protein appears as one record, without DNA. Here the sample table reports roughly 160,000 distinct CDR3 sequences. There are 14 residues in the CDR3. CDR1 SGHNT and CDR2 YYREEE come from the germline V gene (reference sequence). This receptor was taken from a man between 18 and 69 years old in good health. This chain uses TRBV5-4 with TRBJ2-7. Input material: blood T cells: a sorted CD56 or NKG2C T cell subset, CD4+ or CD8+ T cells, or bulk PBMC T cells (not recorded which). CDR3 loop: CASSLDSRLFEQYF.